Here is one TCR beta chain with its context. The data were taken from a study of PD-1 and CTLA-4 blockade in melanoma. The CDR3 has 15 amino acids. The V and J ends lost 5 bases and 4 bases respectively, with 17 bases between them. The germline gives CDR1 LNHDA, CDR2 SQIVND (reference sequence). Sequenced by immunoSEQ multiplex PCR; TCRdb stores in-frame clones only, minus some. The table shows 32,000 or so clones, with approximately 88% occurring only once. The rearrangement links TRBV19 to TRBJ1-2; D is possibly TRBD1 (5 bases). This TCR derives from a human donor with melanoma. The sample here was CD8+ T cells from peripheral blood, taken before anti-PD-1 treatment. The CDR3 nucleotides are TGTGCCAGTAGTGAAACCAGGGAAATCAGCTATGGCTACACCTTC. Its protein is CASSETREISYGYTF.